A single sample gave rise to the 14 T cell receptor beta chains below, sequenced in a study of shared clonotypes between healthy human individuals. The protocol was immunoSEQ multiplex PCR, while the TCRdb copy is restricted to in-frame clones and leaves out a portion. The table includes fewer than 3 million clones, roughly 92% detected once. The sequencing sample was made of naive CD4+ T cells from PBMCs. Specified subset: CD45RA+ positively selected. Receptor source: a man between 18 and 35 years old in good health. Some clones in this sample may be carry-over from other donors' samples.

The chain couples TRBV28 to TRBJ2-7; 8 bases agree with TRBD1. Germline trimming cut 6 bases from V and 3 bases from J; bases unmatched to any gene: 4. The germline V gene has CDR1 MDHEN and CDR2 SYDVKM. The length of the CDR3 is 13 residues. The CDR3 nucleotides read TGTGCCAGCAGGGTCGGACAGGGCTACGAGCAGTACTTC. It specifies CASRVGQGYEQYF.

The chain recombines TRBV14 with TRBJ1-1; D is undetermined. This CDR3 is 14 amino acids long. V was cut by 4 bases and J by 2 bases, with 11 bases left in between. Germline CDR1 is SGHDN and CDR2 is FVKESK. DNA of the CDR3: TGTGCCAGCAGCCTCGCACGCTCCAACACTGAAGCTTTCTTT. Its protein is CASSLARSNTEAFF. Supplemented by reference TRBV14 and TRBJ1-1, the full variable domain reads EAGVTQFPSHSVIEKGQTVTLRCDPISGHDNLYWYRRVMGKEIKFLLHFVKESKQDESGMPNNRFLAERTGGTYSTLKVQPAELEDSGVYFCASSLARSNTEAFFGQGTRLTVV.

The rearrangement joins TRBV5-1 to TRBJ2-3; 7 positions agree with TRBD1. Germline lookup yields CDR1 SGHRS and CDR2 YFSETQ. V gave up 5 bases and J gave up 0 bases; unmatched junction bases: 3. This CDR3 spans 14 amino acids. CDR3: CASRGTVSTDTQYF. The CDR3 nucleotides read TGCGCCAGCAGGGGGACAGTTAGCACAGATACGCAGTATTTT.

The rearrangement links TRBV5-1 to TRBJ2-5; unclear D gene. The CDR3 has 14 residues. CDR1 is SGHRS and CDR2 is YFSETQ in the germline V gene. The ends were cut back, 2 bases at V and 5 bases at J, with 13 bases in the middle. The CDR3 DNA sequence: TGCGCCAGCAGCTTTAACGGGTTTGGGGAGACCCAGTACTTC. Its translation is CASSFNGFGETQYF.

The J gene is TRBJ1-4, the V gene TRBV5-1, with no clear D. V lost 0 bases and J lost 3, with 6 bases in between. Germline V CDR1 and CDR2: SGHRS, YFSETQ. The CDR3 runs 14 residues. The DNA for the CDR3 is TGCGCCAGCAGCTTGGAGGACCCTAATGAAAAACTGTTTTTT. Its translation is CASSLEDPNEKLFF.

The CDR3 loop reads CAWDNRANTGELFF. The CDR3 coding sequence is TGTGCCTGGGATAACCGGGCGAACACCGGGGAGCTGTTTTTT. The chain couples TRBV30 to TRBJ2-2; D is ambiguous. This CDR3 spans 14 amino acids. Germline assignment: CDR1 GTSNPN and CDR2 SVGIG (reference sequence). Trimming cost V 5 bases and J 0 bases, with 10 bases left between them.

The chain recombines TRBV6-1 with TRBJ1-5; D not resolved. The V gene lost 2 bases and the J gene lost 2 bases, with 10 bases spanning the gap. This CDR3 comprises 15 residues. Germline V gene lookup returns CDR1 MNHNS and CDR2 SASEGT. Here the CDR3 DNA reads TGTGCCAGCAGTGAAATAGGAGCCCGCAATCAGCCCCAGCATTTT. Translating gives CASSEIGARNQPQHF.

CDR3 sequence: CASSPGQLYEQYF. CDR3 coding DNA: TGTGCCAGCAGCCCAGGACAGCTCTACGAGCAGTACTTC. The chain carries TRBV4-2 and TRBJ2-7, with a possible D match to TRBD1 (6 bases). The CDR3 contains 13 residues. V gave up 4 bases and J gave up 3 bases, with 10 bases separating them. The germline V gene encodes CDR1 LGHNA and CDR2 YNFKEQ.

This sequence joins TRBV27 and TRBJ2-2; perhaps TRBD1 as D (6 bases). Trimming cost V 2 bases and J 6 bases, with 13 bases left between them. The CDR3 is made up of 15 amino acids. CDR1 is MNHEY, CDR2 SMNVEV, per germline (reference sequence). The DNA of the CDR3 is TGTGCCAGCAGTTTACGGGGCACAGGGTCCGGGGAGCTGTTTTTT. It encodes CASSLRGTGSGELFF.

V gene TRBV5-4 combines with J gene TRBJ1-2; D not resolved. In germline, CDR1 is SGHNT, CDR2 YYREEE (reference sequence). V was cut by 0 bases and J by 4 bases, with 10 bases left in between. This CDR3 spans 14 amino acids. This chain's CDR3 is CASSLEARTYGYTF. The CDR3 DNA is TGTGCCAGCAGCTTGGAAGCCAGGACCTATGGCTACACCTTC.

DNA of the CDR3: TGTGCCAGCTCATACCGGGACAGTAACTACGAGCAGTACTTC. It translates to CASSYRDSNYEQYF. The genes are TRBV18 and TRBJ2-7; 7 bases are a match to TRBD1. The length of the CDR3 is 14 residues. Germline-derived CDR1 and CDR2 are KGHSH and LQKENI. Trimming removed 5 bases from V and 3 bases from J; junction bases left unmatched: 7. Using reference TRBV18 and TRBJ2-7 for the parts outside the CDR3, the full variable domain is NAGVMQNPRHLVRRRGQEARLRCSPMKGHSHVYWYRQLPEEGLKFMVYLQKENIIDESGMPKERFSAEFPKEGPSILRIQQVVRGDSAAYFCASSYRDSNYEQYFGPGTRLTVT.

The chain employs TRBV30 and TRBJ2-1; 10 bases match TRBD2. V was clipped by 3 bases and J by 4 bases; unmatched bases: 6. Germline loops: CDR1 GTSNPN, CDR2 SVGIG (reference sequence). The CDR3 loop spans 15 amino acids. CDR3 protein: CAWSATSGRYNEQFF. The CDR3 DNA sequence: TGTGCCTGGAGCGCGACTAGCGGGCGGTACAATGAGCAGTTCTTC.

Details on this clone: At the DNA level, this CDR3 is encoded by other sequences in the same sample as well. V is TRBV9 and J is TRBJ2-5; possible D gene TRBD2, 6 bases. Germline V gene sequence: CDR1 SGDLS, CDR2 YYNGEE. This CDR3 is 15 amino acids long. V lost 0 bases and J lost 2, with 11 bases in between. CDR3 DNA: TGTGCCAGCAGCGTAGACCCCGGGAGTCAAGAGACCCAGTACTTC. This encodes CASSVDPGSQETQYF.

The chain links TRBV30 to TRBJ2-5; possible D gene TRBD1, 5 bases. The V end lost 1 base, the J end lost 5 bases, and 14 bases lay between the germline ends. CDR1 is GTSNPN, CDR2 SVGIG, per germline (reference sequence). This CDR3 spans 14 amino acids. The CDR3 nucleotides are TGTGCCTGGAGTGCCATAGGGGCCCTTGAGACCCAGTACTTC. It is translated as CAWSAIGALETQYF.